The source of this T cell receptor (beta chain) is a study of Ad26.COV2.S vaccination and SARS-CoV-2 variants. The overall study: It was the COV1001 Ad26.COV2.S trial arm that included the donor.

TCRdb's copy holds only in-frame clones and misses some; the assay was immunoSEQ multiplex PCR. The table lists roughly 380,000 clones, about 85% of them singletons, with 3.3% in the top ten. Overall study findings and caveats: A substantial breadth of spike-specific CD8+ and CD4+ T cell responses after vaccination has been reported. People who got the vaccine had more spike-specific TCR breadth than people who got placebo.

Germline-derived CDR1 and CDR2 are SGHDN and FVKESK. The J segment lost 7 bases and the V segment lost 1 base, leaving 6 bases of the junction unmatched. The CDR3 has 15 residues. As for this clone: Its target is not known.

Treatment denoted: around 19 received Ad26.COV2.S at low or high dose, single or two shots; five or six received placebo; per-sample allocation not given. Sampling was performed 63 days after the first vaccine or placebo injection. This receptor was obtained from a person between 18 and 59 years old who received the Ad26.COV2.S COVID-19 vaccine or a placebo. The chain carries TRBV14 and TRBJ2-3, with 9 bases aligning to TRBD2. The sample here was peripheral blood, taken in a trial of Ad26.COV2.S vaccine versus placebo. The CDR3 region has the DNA TGTGCCAGCAGCCAAGTTCGAGCGGGAGGATATACGCAGTATTTT. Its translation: CASSQVRAGGYTQYF.